These 31 T cell receptor beta chains originate from one sample sequenced in a study of blood T cell repertoires in COVID-19. Profiling relied on immunoSEQ multiplex PCR, and the TCRdb table lists in-frame clones only, not all of them. This table holds 180,000 or so clones, roughly three quarters found once. Sequencing was done on a sample of peripheral blood. These receptor sequences come from a woman in her fifties or sixties with active or convalescent COVID-19.

This clone has a handful of counts. The chain recombines TRBV30 with TRBJ1-1, with a tentative D call TRBD1 (6 bases). Germline values: CDR1 GTSNPN, CDR2 SVGIG (reference sequence). CDR3 size: 11 residues. V was cut by 3 bases and J by 8 bases, with 10 bases left in between. CDR3 sequence (DNA): TGTGCCTGGAGGAAAACAGGGGAAGCTTTCTTT. Protein: CAWRKTGEAFF. The full variable domain, rest sourced from reference TRBV30 and TRBJ1-1, is SQTIHQWPATLVQPVGSPLSLECTVEGTSNPNLYWYRQAAGRGLQLLFYSVGIGQISSEVPQNLSASRPQDRQFILSSKKLLLSDSGFYLCAWRKTGEAFFGQGTRLTVV.

This clone was detected ten times or more. The V call is TRBV6-1, the J call TRBJ2-7, with 14 bases matching TRBD2. The CDR3 has 16 amino acids. Germline V lookup: CDR1 MNHNS, CDR2 SASEGT. V trimming: 4 bases; J trimming: 4 bases; junction bases outside the gene matches: 6. CDR3 protein: CASSGTSGRSLYEQYF. The CDR3 nucleotides read TGTGCCAGCAGTGGGACTAGCGGGAGGTCTCTTTACGAGCAGTACTTC.

The rearrangement links TRBV5-4 to TRBJ1-2; 8 bases fit TRBD1. Per the germline V gene, CDR1 is SGHNT and CDR2 is YYREEE (reference sequence). The CDR3 is 14 amino acids. Germline trimming cut 6 bases from V and 0 bases from J; bases unmatched to any gene: 4. The CDR3 coding sequence is TGTGCCAGCAACCAGGACAGGGCTAACTATGGCTACACCTTC. Encoded protein: CASNQDRANYGYTF. The variable domain in full, completed from reference TRBV5-4 and TRBJ1-2, reads ETGVTQSPTHLIKTRGQQVTLRCSSQSGHNTVSWYQQALGQGPQFIFQYYREEENGRGNFPPRFSGLQFPNYSSELNVNALELDDSALYLCASNQDRANYGYTFGSGTRLTVV.

The rearrangement links TRBV3-1 (or the pseudogene TRBV3-2) to TRBJ2-7; TRBD1 might be the D (5 bases). The germline V gene encodes CDR1 LGHDT and CDR2 YNNKEL (reference sequence). CDR3 length: 17 residues. The V end lost 4 bases, the J end lost 2 bases, and 21 bases lay between the germline ends. The CDR3 spells CASSLMARTRLAYEQYF. CDR3 DNA sequence: TGTGCCAGCAGCCTTATGGCGAGGACACGGCTTGCCTACGAGCAGTACTTC.

V and J are TRBV7-2 and TRBJ1-3; the match to TRBD1 covers 8 bases. J was trimmed by 7 bases and V by 4 bases; bases with no gene match: 6. The CDR3 contains 14 residues. CDR1 and CDR2 (germline): SGHTA, FQGNSA. CDR3: CASSYGRGQNTIYF. Here the CDR3 DNA reads TGTGCCAGCAGCTACGGCAGGGGGCAGAACACCATATATTTT.

This chain links TRBV3-1 (or the pseudogene TRBV3-2) with TRBJ1-4; the match to TRBD1 covers 8 bases. The J segment lost 7 bases and the V segment lost 4 bases, leaving 8 bases of the junction unmatched. Germline CDR1 is LGHDT and CDR2 is YNNKEL (reference sequence). The CDR3 has 15 residues. The CDR3 is CASSRRTGSIEKLFF. The CDR3 nucleotides read TGTGCCAGCAGCCGGCGGACAGGGTCGATTGAAAAACTGTTTTTT.

The chain is built from TRBV11-3 and TRBJ2-7, with TRBD1 as a possible D gene (7 bases). Germline CDR1 reads SGHNT; CDR2 reads YENEEA. The length of the CDR3 is 15 residues. V was pared by 1 base and J by 3 bases, with 13 bases between. In DNA form, the CDR3 reads TGTGCCAGCAGCTTAGGATCAGGGGGGAACTACGAGCAGTACTTC. It translates to CASSLGSGGNYEQYF.

This chain connects TRBV11-2 to TRBJ2-1; 10 positions agree with TRBD2. V was clipped by 5 bases and J by 4 bases; unmatched bases: 8. The germline V gene has CDR1 SGHAT and CDR2 FQNNGV. The CDR3 is made up of 16 amino acids. This chain's CDR3 is CASSPSLAGAYNEQFF. DNA of the CDR3: TGTGCCAGCAGCCCCTCTCTAGCGGGAGCGTACAATGAGCAGTTCTTC.

This chain uses TRBV10-3 with TRBJ1-1; D is perhaps TRBD1 (5 bases). Per germline, CDR1 ENHRY and CDR2 SYGVKD. The CDR3 loop spans 14 amino acids. The ends were cut back, 1 base at V and 1 base at J, with 7 bases in the middle. The CDR3 DNA is TGTGCCATCAGTGAGTTGGGGGGGAACACTGAAGCTTTCTTT. This encodes CAISELGGNTEAFF.

The genes are TRBV19 and TRBJ1-2, with 9 bases fitting TRBD1. The V segment lost 7 bases and the J segment 2 bases; nucleotides outside the gene matches: 8. This CDR3 has 15 residues. Germline V gene lookup returns CDR1 LNHDA and CDR2 SQIVND (reference sequence). In DNA, the CDR3 is TGTGCCAGTACCGGGACAGGGCACGCCAACTATGGCTACACCTTC. Translating it yields CASTGTGHANYGYTF.

This chain joins TRBV7-3 and TRBJ1-1; weak D call: TRBD1 (6 bases). The germline V gene encodes CDR1 SGHTA and CDR2 FQGTGA. V was pared by 2 bases and J by 11 bases, with 12 bases between. There are 12 residues in the CDR3. This chain's CDR3 is CASSLLSGEAFF. The CDR3 DNA reads as TGTGCCAGCAGCTTATTATCAGGGGAGGCTTTCTTT.

The chain recombines TRBV9 with TRBJ1-2; D gene unclear. Trimming left V 0 bases short and J 4 bases short, with 13 bases between. The CDR3 has 15 residues. Germline V CDR1 and CDR2: SGDLS, YYNGEE. CDR3 sequence (DNA): TGTGCCAGCAGCGTAGAGGAGGGAATAGGCTATGGCTACACCTTC. Protein: CASSVEEGIGYGYTF. The full variable domain, in which reference TRBV9 and TRBJ1-2 provide the parts outside the CDR3, is DSGVTQTPKHLITATGQRVTLRCSPRSGDLSVYWYQQSLDQGLQFLIQYYNGEERAKGNILERFSAQQFPDLHSELNLSSLELGDSALYFCASSVEEGIGYGYTFGSGTRLTVV.

Only a few counts were recorded for this clone. The chain recombines TRBV9 with TRBJ2-7, with no clear D. This CDR3 comprises 13 residues. Germline V gene data show CDR1 as SGDLS and CDR2 as YYNGEE. Between the trimmed V and J ends, which lost 1 base and 5 bases, there was a span of 10 bases. This chain's CDR3 is CASSVRQENEQYF. CDR3 DNA: TGTGCCAGCAGCGTAAGACAAGAGAACGAGCAGTACTTC. The entire variable domain, with the rest obtained from reference TRBV9 and TRBJ2-7, is as follows: DSGVTQTPKHLITATGQRVTLRCSPRSGDLSVYWYQQSLDQGLQFLIQYYNGEERAKGNILERFSAQQFPDLHSELNLSSLELGDSALYFCASSVRQENEQYFGPGTRLTVT.

This clone turned up a few times. The chain is built from TRBV9 and TRBJ2-7; 12 bases fit TRBD2. With V trimmed by 0 bases and J by 6 bases, 4 bases remained unmatched. Germline V gene lookup returns CDR1 SGDLS and CDR2 YYNGEE. The CDR3 covers 15 residues. In DNA form, the CDR3 reads TGTGCCAGCAGCGTAGTAGGACTAGCGGGAAGCGAGCAGTACTTC. Protein: CASSVVGLAGSEQYF.

In its sample, this clone was seen a few times. The sample has other DNA sequences that encode this CDR3 too. V and J are TRBV4-3 and TRBJ1-4, with D perhaps matching TRBD1 (6 bases). Trimming left V 0 bases short and J 2 bases short, with 10 bases between. In germline, CDR1 is LGHNA, CDR2 YSLEER. The CDR3 covers 16 residues. The CDR3 DNA reads as TGCGCCAGCAGCCAAGATTTGGGGGCCACTAATGAAAAACTGTTTTTT. Translation: CASSQDLGATNEKLFF.

The chain recombines TRBV24-1 with TRBJ2-7; 9 bases agree with TRBD1. This CDR3 spans 15 amino acids. The trim removed 5 bases at V and 5 bases at J, leaving 9 bases unmatched. CDR1 is KGHDR, CDR2 SFDVKD, per germline. CDR3 loop: CATSGSGTGFNEQYF. The DNA of the CDR3 is TGTGCCACCAGTGGATCCGGGACAGGGTTCAACGAGCAGTACTTC.

This clone was seen just once. The chain recombines TRBV9 with TRBJ1-1; D not certain. The CDR3 is made up of 14 amino acids. With 6 bases removed from V and 0 bases from J, the gap between germline ends came to 12 bases. Germline CDR1 and CDR2: SGDLS and YYNGEE. CDR3 in amino acids: CASNPDGVNTEAFF. The CDR3 DNA reads as TGTGCCAGCAACCCAGACGGAGTGAACACTGAAGCTTTCTTT.

This clone was observed a few times. The rearrangement uses TRBV15 and TRBJ2-7; 8 nucleotides line up with TRBD1. The CDR3 consists of 16 residues. Germline V gene lookup returns CDR1 LNHNV and CDR2 YYDKDF (reference sequence). Germline trimming cut 5 bases from V and 3 bases from J; bases unmatched to any gene: 12. The CDR3: CATSPDLTDRVYEQYF. The CDR3 region has the DNA TGTGCCACCAGCCCTGACCTAACGGACAGGGTCTACGAGCAGTACTTC. The full variable domain, in which reference TRBV15 and TRBJ2-7 provide the parts outside the CDR3, is DAMVIQNPRYQVTQFGKPVTLSCSQTLNHNVMYWYQQKSSQAPKLLFHYYDKDFNNEADTPDNFQSRRPNTSFCFLDIRSPGLGDTAMYLCATSPDLTDRVYEQYFGPGTRLTVT.

This clone appeared a single time. This may arise from a read error, as a much more abundant clone is one base away. The V call is TRBV7-2, the J call TRBJ1-1; D is unclear. The CDR3 runs 14 residues. V shed 1 base and J shed 1 base, with 7 bases lying between them. CDR1 SGHTA and CDR2 FQGNSA come from the germline V gene. CDR3 residues: CASSLGAGNTEAFF. CDR3 nucleotides: TGTGCCAGCAGCTTAGGGGCGGGGAACACTGAAGCTTTCTTT.

Here the CDR3 reads CASSLNGGTGNEKLFF. The CDR3 DNA sequence: TGTGCCAGCAGTCTTAACGGGGGTACGGGGAATGAAAAACTGTTTTTT. The chain combines TRBV28 with TRBJ1-4; maybe TRBD1 (5 bases). The CDR3 spans 16 residues. Germline CDR1 and CDR2: MDHEN and SYDVKM. Trimming removed 5 bases from V and 5 bases from J, with 18 bases in between.

This rearrangement joins TRBV5-4 to TRBJ1-4; possible D gene TRBD1, 6 bases. From germline, CDR1 is SGHNT and CDR2 YYREEE (reference sequence). V was shortened by 2 bases and J by 8 bases, with 25 bases between the two germline ends. This CDR3 is 18 amino acids long. Here the CDR3 reads CASSFFHGEQGINEKLFF. CDR3 DNA: TGTGCCAGCAGCTTTTTTCACGGGGAACAGGGAATCAACGAAAAACTGTTTTTT. The full variable domain, its missing parts supplied by reference TRBV5-4 and TRBJ1-4, is ETGVTQSPTHLIKTRGQQVTLRCSSQSGHNTVSWYQQALGQGPQFIFQYYREEENGRGNFPPRFSGLQFPNYSSELNVNALELDDSALYLCASSFFHGEQGINEKLFFGSGTQLSVL.

The gene calls are TRBV4-3 and TRBJ1-4, with TRBD1 matching 9 bases. CDR1 and CDR2 (germline): LGHNA, YSLEER. This CDR3 comprises 18 residues. J gave up 5 bases and V 0 bases, and 10 bases lay outside the gene matches. In DNA form, the CDR3 reads TGCGCCAGCAGCCAAGATTTGACCTCCGGGACAGGGAATGAAAAACTGTTTTTT. It codes for CASSQDLTSGTGNEKLFF.

Turning to this clone: One end of the junction does not line up with germline, which may come from a read error. CDR3 nucleotide sequence: TGTGCTAGCAGCTTAGGAGGGGAGGTTGATGGCTACACCTTC. This gives the protein CASSLGGEVDGYTF. This chain connects TRBV7-9 to TRBJ1-2, with D maybe TRBD1 (5 bases). This CDR3 is built from 14 residues. Germline V gene lookup returns CDR1 SEHNR and CDR2 FQNEAQ (reference sequence).

The chain uses TRBV18 and TRBJ2-2, with 10 bases lining up with TRBD1. The CDR3 loop spans 17 amino acids. Trimming removed 6 bases from V and 1 base from J; junction bases left unmatched: 8. Germline-derived CDR1 and CDR2 are KGHSH and LQKENI. CDR3 residues: CASSPGQGRRNTGELFF. The CDR3 region has the DNA TGTGCCAGCTCGCCGGGACAGGGGCGAAGGAACACCGGGGAGCTGTTTTTT.

The V call is TRBV28, the J call TRBJ2-2; D possibly corresponds to TRBD2 (6 bases). The CDR3 runs to 17 residues. V gave up 8 bases and J gave up 5 bases, with 24 bases separating them. CDR1 MDHEN and CDR2 SYDVKM come from the germline V gene. The CDR3 bases are TGTGCCAGCTCCTCCCTCAGCGGGCGGTTGTCAACCGGGGAGCTGTTTTTT. This encodes CASSSLSGRLSTGELFF.

This clone was observed once. The V gene is TRBV29-1, the J gene TRBJ2-2; D gene uncertain. CDR3 length: 13 residues. Trimming shortened V by 4 bases and J by 8 bases, and 14 bases separated the two germline ends. The germline V gene has CDR1 SQVTM and CDR2 ANQGSEA. In DNA, the CDR3 is TGCAGCGTTGGGAGTTTGGGTGCGGGGGAGCTGTTTTTT. Its protein product is CSVGSLGAGELFF.

The chain couples TRBV6-2 or TRBV6-3 to TRBJ1-3; D is uncertain. There are 16 residues in the CDR3. Trimming removed 6 bases from V and 0 bases from J, with 15 bases in between. The germline CDR1 and CDR2 sequences are MNHEY and SVGEGT. CDR3 nucleotides: TGTGCCAGCAGCACGAAGAGACTGGGCTCTGGAAACACCATATATTTT. Its translation is CASSTKRLGSGNTIYF.

This chain joins TRBV20-1 and TRBJ1-2; D not resolved. Trimming took 6 bases from V and 7 from J, leaving 12 bases between them. The CDR3 has 11 residues. Germline V gene lookup returns CDR1 DFQATT and CDR2 SNEGSKA (reference sequence). CDR3 loop: CSALRGGGYTF. The CDR3 coding sequence is TGCAGTGCCCTCCGGGGTGGTGGCTACACCTTC.

The V gene is TRBV7-9, the J gene TRBJ1-6, with 9 bases identical to TRBD1. CDR3 length: 14 residues. Germline loops: CDR1 SEHNR, CDR2 FQNEAQ (reference sequence). V lost 9 bases and J lost 7; bases outside the gene matches: 7. The CDR3, as DNA: TGTGCCAGTGAACAGGGGGCAATCAATTCACCCCTCCACTTT. Protein: CASEQGAINSPLHF.

The table lists this clone with a count of one. The chain has TRBV19 and TRBJ1-1, with 9 bases matching TRBD1. The CDR3 is 16 residues long. Germline CDR1 and CDR2: LNHDA and SQIVND (reference sequence). V shed 3 bases, J shed 1 base, and the junction held 6 bases outside the gene matches. CDR3 sequence (DNA): TGTGCCAGTAGTATCCTGGGACAGGGATCGAACACTGAAGCTTTCTTT. It specifies CASSILGQGSNTEAFF.

V and J are TRBV4-2 and TRBJ2-3, with 14 nucleotides matching TRBD2. V was clipped by 4 bases and J by 9 bases; unmatched bases: 9. The CDR3 contains 16 residues. Per germline, CDR1 LGHNA and CDR2 YNFKEQ. This CDR3 reads CASSLPTSGGAGTQYF. The CDR3 DNA is TGTGCCAGCAGCCTACCGACTAGCGGGGGGGCGGGGACGCAGTATTTT.